One sample yielded the 27 T cell receptor beta chains listed below, sequenced in a study of graft-versus-host responses after intestinal transplantation. The repertoire was sequenced with immunoSEQ multiplex PCR; TCRdb's copy has only in-frame clones and lacks some. The sample has roughly 110,000 clones, roughly 90% seen once; the top ten hold around 0.73%. Their target antigens are unknown. The specimen comprised unstimulated CD4+ T cells sorted from spleen or lymph node cells, sampled before transplant. These receptor sequences come from a human donor who was the organ donor for an intestinal transplant.

This sequence joins TRBV9 and TRBJ2-5; no clear D. The CDR3 loop spans 14 amino acids. V was cut by 2 bases and J by 2 bases, with 10 bases left in between. CDR1 is SGDLS, CDR2 YYNGEE, per germline. CDR3 protein: CASSVSISQETQYF. The DNA for the CDR3 is TGTGCCAGCAGCGTTTCGATCAGTCAAGAGACCCAGTACTTC.

The CDR3 loop reads CASSSPAGGNYEQYF. Here the CDR3 DNA reads TGTGCCAGCAGCTCCCCGGCAGGGGGAAACTACGAGCAGTACTTC. V usage is TRBV6-6 and J usage is TRBJ2-7; 7 bases line up with TRBD1. V dropped 6 bases and J dropped 3; count of bases not matched to a gene: 11. CDR1 is MNHNY and CDR2 is SVGAGI in the germline V gene (reference sequence). The CDR3 runs to 15 residues.

Written as DNA, the CDR3 is TGTGCCACCAGCAGAGGGGACAGGGTTTTGACCTCTGGAAACACCATATATTTT. Amino acids: CATSRGDRVLTSGNTIYF. The rearrangement uses TRBV15 and TRBJ1-3, with TRBD1 matching over 9 bases. With 1 base clipped from V and 0 bases from J, the junction kept 7 bases outside the gene matches. From germline, CDR1 is LNHNV and CDR2 YYDKDF (reference sequence). This CDR3 is 18 amino acids long.

This chain uses TRBV2 with TRBJ2-7, with D perhaps matching TRBD1 (5 bases). Per the germline V gene, CDR1 is SNHLY and CDR2 is FYNNEI. The V end lost 11 bases, the J end lost 6 bases, and 20 bases lay between the germline ends. This CDR3 region has 13 residues. In nucleotides, the CDR3 is TGTGCCGGGGCAGTTTTTGGTGCCGGCGAGCAGTACTTC. Translating gives CAGAVFGAGEQYF.

This sequence joins TRBV11-2 and TRBJ2-7, with D maybe TRBD1 (6 bases). Germline V lookup: CDR1 SGHAT, CDR2 FQNNGV. This CDR3 comprises 12 residues. Trimming left V 5 bases short and J 4 bases short, with 9 bases between. The CDR3, as DNA: TGTGCCAGCAGCACACAGGGATACGAGCAGTACTTC. Translation gives CASSTQGYEQYF.

The chain carries TRBV2 and TRBJ2-5, with 9 bases lining up with TRBD2. J lost 5 bases, V lost 5 bases, and 6 bases had no gene match. CDR3 size: 14 residues. Germline V CDR1 and CDR2: SNHLY, FYNNEI. CDR3 in DNA: TGTGCCAGCAGTCCGGGACTAGCTTGGGAGACCCAGTACTTC. Its protein product is CASSPGLAWETQYF.

The chain joins TRBV21-1 to TRBJ1-6; the table calls TRBD1, which could not be checked here. TRBV21-1 is termed a pseudogene. The CDR3 is 14 residues long. This CDR3 is CASIGDSYNSPLHF. CDR3 DNA sequence: TGTGCCAGCATCGGGGACAGCTATAATTCACCCCTCCACTTT.

This clone was found a few times. The chain couples TRBV5-1 to TRBJ1-4; 8 nucleotides align to TRBD1. V lost 3 bases and J lost 0; bases outside the gene matches: 4. This CDR3 is built from 16 residues. Germline CDR1 SGHRS, CDR2 YFSETQ. The CDR3, as DNA: TGCGCCAGCAGCTGGCCGACAGGGGCAACTAATGAAAAACTGTTTTTT. It yields the protein CASSWPTGATNEKLFF. The full variable domain, in which reference TRBV5-1 and TRBJ1-4 provide the parts outside the CDR3, is KAGVTQTPRYLIKTRGQQVTLSCSPISGHRSVSWYQQTPGQGLQFLFEYFSETQRNKGNFPGRFSGRQFSNSRSEMNVSTLELGDSALYLCASSWPTGATNEKLFFGSGTQLSVL.

The gene calls are TRBV9 and TRBJ2-1; 11 bases are a match to TRBD2. Unmatched junction bases numbered 7, after V lost 2 bases and J lost 12 bases. The CDR3 loop spans 14 amino acids. Germline V gene lookup returns CDR1 SGDLS and CDR2 YYNGEE. CDR3 in amino acids: CASSVGEGTSGQFF. CDR3 nucleotides: TGTGCCAGCAGCGTGGGTGAAGGGACTAGCGGGCAGTTCTTC.

This clone has just one count. The chain has TRBV7-5 and TRBJ2-3; the table's D call, TRBD2, was not checked against the DNA. TRBV7-5 is a recognized pseudogene. This CDR3 comprises 15 residues. CDR3 in DNA: TGTGTCAGAAGCTTAGAGCGGGGAGGGGCAGATACGCAGTATTTT. Amino acids: CVRSLERGGADTQYF.

This rearrangement joins TRBV6-6 to TRBJ1-1; the D gene is possibly TRBD1 (5 bases). CDR1 is MNHNY, CDR2 SVGAGI, per germline (reference sequence). CDR3 size: 14 residues. V gave up 2 bases and J gave up 5 bases, with 12 bases separating them. CDR3 residues: CASSYGRGVTEAFF. CDR3 DNA: TGTGCCAGCAGTTACGGGCGAGGGGTTACTGAAGCTTTCTTT.

The rearrangement links TRBV30 to TRBJ1-1, with 7 bases fitting TRBD1. Trimming took 5 bases from V and 10 from J; bases not matched to a gene: 7. Germline V lookup: CDR1 GTSNPN, CDR2 SVGIG (reference sequence). The CDR3 is 11 amino acids. The CDR3 is CAWDRVPVAFF. In nucleotides, the CDR3 is TGTGCCTGGGACAGGGTCCCTGTAGCTTTCTTT.

V usage is TRBV5-1 and J usage is TRBJ2-3, with D tentatively TRBD2 (5 bases). The CDR3 contains 13 residues. The ends were cut back, 3 bases at V and 4 bases at J, with 9 bases in the middle. Germline CDR1 and CDR2: SGHRS and YFSETQ. The CDR3 here is CASSSRLSDTQYF. The CDR3 DNA reads as TGCGCCAGCAGCTCTCGACTATCAGATACGCAGTATTTT.

This clone was recorded once. This sequence joins TRBV19 and TRBJ2-3; D gene uncertain. Germline V gene sequence: CDR1 LNHDA, CDR2 SQIVND (reference sequence). The length of the CDR3 is 14 residues. V was cut by 7 bases and J by 2 bases, with 13 bases left in between. CDR3 nucleotide sequence: TGTGCCAGTACACCAGCTTATAACACAGATACGCAGTATTTT. This translates into CASTPAYNTDTQYF.

The gene calls are TRBV2 and TRBJ1-1, with a possible D match to TRBD1 (6 bases). The CDR3 extends over 14 amino acids. V was clipped by 6 bases and J by 0 bases, with 11 bases between them. The germline V gene has CDR1 SNHLY and CDR2 FYNNEI. CDR3 amino acids: CASRGGQMNTEAFF. The CDR3 DNA sequence: TGTGCCAGCAGGGGAGGACAGATGAACACTGAAGCTTTCTTT.

This chain joins TRBV7-9 and TRBJ1-1; D might be TRBD1 (5 bases). V gave up 4 bases and J gave up 2 bases, with 17 bases separating them. This CDR3 region has 16 residues. Germline V gene lookup returns CDR1 SEHNR and CDR2 FQNEAQ (reference sequence). The CDR3 region is CASSSPPGRRNTEAFF. Written as DNA, the CDR3 is TGTGCCAGCAGCTCTCCCCCGGGACGGAGAAACACTGAAGCTTTCTTT.

The CDR3 here is CASRQGFMRETQYF. In DNA form, the CDR3 reads TGCGCCAGCCGACAGGGTTTTATGCGAGAGACCCAGTACTTC. The chain has TRBV5-1 and TRBJ2-5; 7 positions match TRBD1. This CDR3 region has 14 residues. Germline values: CDR1 SGHRS, CDR2 YFSETQ. V lost 7 bases, J lost 4 bases, and 10 bases stayed unmatched.

This clone was recorded only once. This chain uses TRBV18 with TRBJ2-5; 11 bases map to TRBD2. The germline V gene encodes CDR1 KGHSH and CDR2 LQKENI. CDR3 size: 15 residues. J gave up 7 bases and V 2 bases, and 6 bases lay outside the gene matches. DNA for the CDR3: TGTGCCAGCTCACCAGATAGCGGGGGGGCCGCGACCCAGTACTTC. It yields the protein CASSPDSGGAATQYF.

The CDR3 here is CASSYESASTDTQYF. CDR3 coding DNA: TGTGCCAGCAGTTACGAGTCAGCTAGCACAGATACGCAGTATTTT. The chain uses TRBV6-6 and TRBJ2-3, with D hard to call. With 2 bases removed from V and 0 bases from J, the gap between germline ends came to 9 bases. The CDR3 covers 15 residues. Germline V gene sequence: CDR1 MNHNY, CDR2 SVGAGI (reference sequence).

This rearrangement joins TRBV6-5 to TRBJ1-1; D is undetermined. CDR1 and CDR2 (germline): MNHEY, SVGAGI. V lost 3 bases and J 2 bases, leaving 13 bases between the germline ends. The CDR3 runs to 15 residues. CDR3 in amino acids: CASSYYAIANTEAFF. Here the CDR3 DNA reads TGTGCCAGCAGTTATTACGCGATCGCAAACACTGAAGCTTTCTTT.

The chain uses TRBV28 and TRBJ2-7; D ambiguous. This CDR3 contains 12 residues. Trimming removed 2 bases at V and 5 bases at J, with 7 bases between. Germline CDR1 and CDR2: MDHEN and SYDVKM. The DNA of the CDR3 is TGTGCCAGCAGTTTACAGCTTGACGAGCAGTACTTC. Protein product: CASSLQLDEQYF.

This chain connects TRBV5-1 to TRBJ1-1; 8 nucleotides match TRBD1. The J segment lost 0 bases and the V segment lost 1 base, leaving 5 bases of the junction unmatched. Germline V gene sequence: CDR1 SGHRS, CDR2 YFSETQ. This CDR3 spans 16 amino acids. The CDR3 nucleotides read TGCGCCAGCAGCTTGTCCCAGGGGGCAATGAACACTGAAGCTTTCTTT. This translates into CASSLSQGAMNTEAFF.

This chain joins TRBV2 and TRBJ1-4, with 7 nucleotides matching TRBD1. Germline trimming cut 6 bases from V and 4 bases from J; bases unmatched to any gene: 8. The CDR3 contains 15 residues. CDR1 is SNHLY and CDR2 is FYNNEI in the germline V gene. CDR3 sequence reads: CASRWTGSFNEKLFF. The CDR3 DNA is TGTGCCAGCAGATGGACAGGTTCTTTTAATGAAAAACTGTTTTTT.

The rearrangement uses TRBV5-1 and TRBJ2-5; perhaps D is TRBD1 or TRBD2 (5 bases each). V lost 4 bases and J lost 2, with 15 bases in between. There are 15 residues in the CDR3. Germline-derived CDR1 and CDR2 are SGHRS and YFSETQ. The CDR3 sequence is CASSRGPGQQETQYF. CDR3 in DNA: TGCGCCAGCAGCCGGGGCCCTGGACAACAAGAGACCCAGTACTTC.

The rearrangement links TRBV11-1 to TRBJ2-7; D is undetermined. V lost 1 base, J lost 0 bases, and 10 bases lay in between. The CDR3 has 15 amino acids. Germline CDR1 reads SGHAT; CDR2 reads FQDESV (reference sequence). The CDR3 DNA sequence: TGTGCCAGCAGCTTAGAAGAGGAGTCCTCCTACGAGCAGTACTTC. Translating it yields CASSLEEESSYEQYF.

The gene calls are TRBV30 and TRBJ2-7; perhaps TRBD1 as D (7 bases). The CDR3 loop spans 17 amino acids. The germline V and J ends were trimmed by 2 bases and 9 bases, with 29 bases remaining between them. In germline, CDR1 is GTSNPN, CDR2 SVGIG (reference sequence). The CDR3 region has the DNA TGTGCCTGGAGTAGAACTCGGACAGGAGGGCGTCAGGTTGGGCAGTACTTC. Translation: CAWSRTRTGGRQVGQYF.

J is TRBJ2-6 and V is TRBV2; D is uncertain. Germline CDR1 and CDR2: SNHLY and FYNNEI. The V and J ends lost 6 bases and 4 bases respectively, with 10 bases between them. The CDR3 is 14 amino acids. CDR3 loop: CASSRPSGANVLTF. DNA of the CDR3: TGTGCCAGCAGCCGTCCGTCCGGGGCCAACGTCCTGACTTTC.